The 17 T cell receptor beta chains presented below share a single source sample, sequenced in a study of T cell responses to AZD1222 COVID-19 vaccine. Sequencing was performed with immunoSEQ multiplex PCR; in TCRdb, only in-frame clones are kept and a portion is missing. The top ten clones hold about 0.64% of a sample with under 200,000 clones, roughly 94% of them seen once. This specimen was peripheral blood, taken on day 0 of AZD1222 vaccination. These receptor sequences come from an adult in good health.

This clone was seen just once. The rearrangement joins TRBV2 to TRBJ1-5; 8 bases align to TRBD1. There are 15 residues in the CDR3. Trimming removed 6 bases from V and 4 bases from J; junction bases left unmatched: 8. Germline loops: CDR1 SNHLY, CDR2 FYNNEI. The CDR3, as DNA: TGTGCCAGCAGCGGGACAGGCAACCGTAATCAGCCCCAGCATTTT. This codes for CASSGTGNRNQPQHF.

The DNA of the CDR3 is TGTGCCAGCAGCGGGACGCTCGACGGGGAGCTGTTTTTT. It specifies CASSGTLDGELFF. V and J are TRBV7-9 and TRBJ2-2; D may be TRBD1 or TRBD2 (5 bases each). This CDR3 contains 13 residues. V was shortened by 5 bases and J by 7 bases, with 11 bases between the two germline ends. Germline V lookup: CDR1 SEHNR, CDR2 FQNEAQ (reference sequence).

This chain connects TRBV6-1 to TRBJ1-1; TRBD1 matches 7 bases. CDR1 MNHNS and CDR2 SASEGT come from the germline V gene. Germline trimming cut 5 bases from V and 1 base from J; bases unmatched to any gene: 4. CDR3 length: 14 residues. The CDR3: CASSFQGGNTEAFF. CDR3 nucleotide sequence: TGTGCCAGCAGTTTCCAGGGGGGGAACACTGAAGCTTTCTTT.

This clone came up once. J is TRBJ2-7 and V is TRBV5-4; 11 positions agree with TRBD2. Unmatched junction bases numbered 15, after V lost 2 bases and J lost 2 bases. CDR3 length: 19 amino acids. CDR1 and CDR2 from the germline V gene are SGHNT and YYREEE (reference sequence). In nucleotides, the CDR3 is TGTGCCAGCAGCTTAAAGGTAGCGGGAGGGTTAGGACCTACCTACGAGCAGTACTTC. This encodes CASSLKVAGGLGPTYEQYF.

The chain employs TRBV27 and TRBJ2-7; D is undetermined. Between the trimmed V and J ends, which lost 7 bases and 5 bases, there was a span of 15 bases. The CDR3 is made up of 13 amino acids. CDR1 MNHEY and CDR2 SMNVEV come from the germline V gene (reference sequence). The CDR3 DNA reads TGTGCCAGCAAACCGATCTGGGTCAACGAGCAGTACTTC. Protein product: CASKPIWVNEQYF.

The count of this clone is one. The V gene is TRBV6-1, the J gene TRBJ2-2, with no clear D. Germline V CDR1 and CDR2: MNHNS, SASEGT. The ends were cut back, 1 base at V and 5 bases at J, with 8 bases in the middle. The CDR3 spans 14 residues. Here the CDR3 reads CASSEDRWTGELFF. CDR3 sequence (DNA): TGTGCCAGCAGTGAAGATCGGTGGACCGGGGAGCTGTTTTTT.

This chain connects TRBV6-4 to TRBJ1-2; D gene unclear. The CDR3 is 12 residues long. Trimming removed 7 bases from V and 6 bases from J, with 12 bases in between. Germline V gene data show CDR1 as MRHNA and CDR2 as SNTAGT. The CDR3 reads CASTNRADGYTF. The CDR3 DNA is TGTGCCAGCACAAATAGGGCGGATGGCTACACCTTC.

The gene calls are TRBV29-1 and TRBJ2-1; TRBD2 aligns across 9 bases. Trimming cost V 7 bases and J 7 bases; bases outside gene matches: 11. The CDR3 spans 14 residues. Germline CDR1 is SQVTM and CDR2 is ANQGSEA. CDR3 in amino acids: CSAQGASGANEQFF. Here the CDR3 DNA reads TGCAGCGCTCAAGGGGCTAGCGGGGCGAATGAGCAGTTCTTC.

With regard to this clone: The identical CDR3 is also encoded by other nucleotide sequences in the sample. The V and J genes are TRBV28 and TRBJ1-6; unclear D gene. The CDR3 length is 11 residues. Germline V gene data show CDR1 as MDHEN and CDR2 as SYDVKM. Deletions cut 3 bases from V and 9 bases from J, with 3 bases between. The CDR3 DNA sequence: TGTGCCAGCAGTTTGTCTTCACCCCTCCACTTT. Translated: CASSLSSPLHF. The whole variable domain, remainder taken from reference TRBV28 and TRBJ1-6, is DVKVTQSSRYLVKRTGEKVFLECVQDMDHENMFWYRQDPGLGLRLIYFSYDVKMKEKGDIPEGYSVSREKKERFSLILESASTNQTSMYLCASSLSSPLHFGNGTRLTVT.

The chain employs TRBV28 and TRBJ2-1; tentatively, D is TRBD1 (6 bases). Looked up from germline, CDR1 is MDHEN and CDR2 is SYDVKM. This CDR3 has 13 residues. V lost 4 bases to trimming and J lost 15 bases, with 19 bases between them. The CDR3 DNA sequence: TGTGCCAGCAGTTCATCGGACAGTCTCTTTTGGTTCTTC. Translation: CASSSSDSLFWFF.

This sequence joins TRBV10-3 and TRBJ2-1; 7 nucleotides align to TRBD2. The CDR3 runs to 16 residues. Germline CDR1 and CDR2: ENHRY and SYGVKD. The V and J ends lost 5 bases and 6 bases, in that order; junction bases with no gene match: 13. The CDR3 DNA reads TGTGCCATCAGTCAGGCGGGAGTCTCAGGAGGCAATGAGCAGTTCTTC. This encodes CAISQAGVSGGNEQFF.

A single count supports this clone. J is TRBJ2-5 and V is TRBV9; TRBD1 matches 7 bases. The V segment lost 4 bases and the J segment 2 bases; nucleotides outside the gene matches: 11. The CDR3 runs to 16 residues. Germline V gene sequence: CDR1 SGDLS, CDR2 YYNGEE. The CDR3 sequence: CASSLSHVTGQETQYF. As DNA, the CDR3 is TGTGCCAGCAGCCTCTCACATGTGACAGGGCAAGAGACCCAGTACTTC.

The chain recombines TRBV19 with TRBJ1-5; D is perhaps TRBD1 (6 bases). Trimming removed 6 bases from V and 5 bases from J, with 17 bases in between. The CDR3 is 15 residues long. The germline V gene encodes CDR1 LNHDA and CDR2 SQIVND (reference sequence). CDR3 DNA sequence: TGTGCCAGTAGCCGTGGGGGGCAGGAAGATCAGCCCCAGCATTTT. Translating it yields CASSRGGQEDQPQHF.

This rearrangement joins TRBV5-1 to TRBJ1-1; D may be TRBD1 (5 bases). CDR3 length: 14 residues. Deletions cut 0 bases from V and 2 bases from J, with 8 bases between. CDR1 and CDR2 (germline): SGHRS, YFSETQ. CDR3 region: CASSLVGGNTEAFF. CDR3 coding DNA: TGCGCCAGCAGCTTGGTTGGGGGTAACACTGAAGCTTTCTTT.

This rearrangement joins TRBV6-5 to TRBJ1-1; D uncertain. V lost 5 bases to trimming and J lost 0 bases, with 4 bases between them. There are 12 residues in the CDR3. Germline V gives CDR1 MNHEY, CDR2 SVGAGI. The CDR3 sequence is CASSTVNTEAFF. The CDR3 bases are TGTGCCAGCAGTACGGTGAACACTGAAGCTTTCTTT.

The V call is TRBV28, the J call TRBJ2-3; D possibly corresponds to TRBD1 (6 bases). V was clipped by 7 bases and J by 6 bases, with 20 bases between them. Germline CDR1 reads MDHEN; CDR2 reads SYDVKM. CDR3 size: 15 residues. The CDR3 spells CASTNLPNQGDTQYF. The CDR3 region has the DNA TGTGCCAGCACCAACTTACCGAACCAGGGGGATACGCAGTATTTT.

The chain is built from TRBV6-5 and TRBJ1-6; D unclear. Trimming removed 7 bases from V and 12 bases from J, with 10 bases in between. The CDR3 consists of 11 residues. Germline V lookup: CDR1 MNHEY, CDR2 SVGAGI. The CDR3 loop is CASKRWEPLHF. The CDR3 DNA reads as TGTGCCAGCAAGAGGTGGGAACCCCTCCACTTT.